A single TCR beta chain is shown here with its context. As processed by the authors: Nucleated cell counts were estimated from reference gene primer amplification. Assay used: immunoSEQ multiplex PCR; TCRdb lists only in-frame clones, some missing. V, J and clone size are taken as reported in that table, and D and trimming were inferred from the DNA itself. The table records roughly 250,000 clones, around four fifths of them present only once. The CDR3 spans 15 residues. V was cut by 0 bases and J by 4 bases, with 10 bases left in between. CDR1 and CDR2 from the germline V gene are MNHEY and SVGAGI. This sample was included in a study of blood T cell repertoires in COVID-19. Study in general: Acute-phase and convalescent COVID-19 samples originated in the United States, Italy and Spain. PBMCs, B-cell-depleted T cells, or T cells provided the cDNA or gDNA that made up the material.

The V gene is TRBV6-5, the J gene TRBJ1-3; TRBD1 might be the D (5 bases). The TCR originated in a middle-aged man with active or convalescent COVID-19. The source material was peripheral blood. The CDR3 DNA reads TGTGCCAGCAGTTACTCTCCGCGGGGGGGAAACACCATATATTTT. This codes for CASSYSPRGGNTIYF.